Below are 24 T cell receptor beta chains sequenced from a single sample in a study of blood T cell repertoires in COVID-19. The method was immunoSEQ multiplex PCR; TCRdb's version includes in-frame clones alone and lacks a portion of them. Of about 180,000 clones listed, about nine tenths are singletons. Sequenced input: peripheral blood. The receptors here all came from a woman aged 30 to 39 with acute or convalescent COVID-19.

The chain links TRBV10-3 to TRBJ1-1; D ambiguous. The CDR3 is made up of 13 amino acids. Germline values: CDR1 ENHRY, CDR2 SYGVKD. The V gene lost 8 bases and the J gene lost 7 bases, with 17 bases spanning the gap. The CDR3 protein is CAIGGFPNVEAFF. The CDR3 DNA sequence: TGTGCCATCGGAGGGTTCCCCAACGTTGAAGCTTTCTTT.

The chain couples TRBV12-3 or TRBV12-4 to TRBJ1-5; possibly TRBD1 for D (5 bases). The CDR3 has 12 amino acids. V was clipped by 4 bases and J by 7 bases, with 8 bases between them. The CDR3 region is CASSWGGQPQHF. CDR3 coding DNA: TGTGCCAGCAGTTGGGGGGGACAGCCCCAGCATTTT.

The chain uses TRBV12-3 or TRBV12-4 and TRBJ2-1, with unresolved D. The V end lost 7 bases, the J end lost 10 bases, and 11 bases lay between the germline ends. The CDR3 extends over 11 amino acids. For the CDR3, the DNA is TGTGCCAGCACCACCAATCGGGAGCAGTTCTTC. It codes for CASTTNREQFF.

This chain joins TRBV6-6 and TRBJ2-2; D unclear. V was trimmed by 2 bases and J by 8 bases, leaving 6 bases between them. The germline V gene has CDR1 MNHNY and CDR2 SVGAGI (reference sequence). This CDR3 region has 12 residues. The CDR3 sequence: CASSYTQGELFF. CDR3 in DNA: TGTGCCAGCAGTTACACACAGGGGGAGCTGTTTTTT.

The rearrangement uses TRBV28 and TRBJ2-2; 8 nucleotides agree with TRBD2. With 6 bases clipped from V and 6 bases from J, the junction kept 6 bases outside the gene matches. Germline lookup yields CDR1 MDHEN and CDR2 SYDVKM. This CDR3 region has 14 residues. CDR3 sequence reads: CASRSGSLAGELFF. The CDR3 DNA is TGTGCCAGCAGGAGCGGGAGTTTGGCCGGGGAGCTGTTTTTT.

The rearrangement links TRBV9 to TRBJ2-5; TRBD2 agrees at 9 bases. Germline V gene lookup returns CDR1 SGDLS and CDR2 YYNGEE. The CDR3 covers 15 residues. The V gene end was trimmed by 0 bases and the J gene end by 5 bases; junction bases not matched to a gene: 5. CDR3 DNA sequence: TGTGCCAGCAGCGTAGCGGCTAGCGGGGTGGAGACCCAGTACTTC. This codes for CASSVAASGVETQYF.

This rearrangement joins TRBV5-6 to TRBJ1-2; the D is unclear. V shed 0 bases and J shed 2 bases, with 17 bases lying between them. Germline V gene data show CDR1 as SGHDT and CDR2 as YYEEEE. The CDR3 length is 17 residues. This CDR3 reads CASSLVLVRPENYGYTF. CDR3 DNA: TGTGCCAGCAGCTTGGTTTTAGTCCGCCCCGAAAACTATGGCTACACCTTC.

This chain joins TRBV6-5 and TRBJ1-1; D not certain. With 8 bases removed from V and 6 bases from J, the gap between germline ends came to 13 bases. Germline V gene lookup returns CDR1 MNHEY and CDR2 SVGAGI. The CDR3 totals 12 residues. CDR3 sequence reads: CASLLLGAEAFF. As DNA, the CDR3 is TGTGCCAGCCTATTACTCGGTGCTGAAGCTTTCTTT.

The chain joins TRBV5-6 to TRBJ2-3, with 8 bases aligning to TRBD2. Germline V CDR1 and CDR2: SGHDT, YYEEEE. The CDR3 has 14 residues. Trimming took 2 bases from V and 5 from J; bases not matched to a gene: 4. Here the CDR3 DNA reads TGTGCCAGCAGCTTCGTAGCGGGGAAAGATACGCAGTATTTT. Encoded protein: CASSFVAGKDTQYF.

This chain uses TRBV6-5 with TRBJ1-5; D gene uncertain. The CDR3 has 13 residues. Trimming took off 7 bases at V and 1 base at J, with 8 bases between the two ends. CDR1 and CDR2 from the germline V gene are MNHEY and SVGAGI. As DNA, the CDR3 is TGTGCCAGCAAGTTGGAGAGCAATCAGCCCCAGCATTTT. Translating gives CASKLESNQPQHF.

Written as DNA, the CDR3 is TGTGCCAGCAGTCCCCAGTCGGGAAAGCCCCAGCATTTT. Translating gives CASSPQSGKPQHF. V is TRBV28 and J is TRBJ1-5; the D is unclear. V lost 5 bases and J 8 bases, leaving 13 bases between the germline ends. Germline V gives CDR1 MDHEN, CDR2 SYDVKM. The CDR3 is 13 residues long. The complete variable domain, with remaining parts taken from reference TRBV28 and TRBJ1-5, reads DVKVTQSSRYLVKRTGEKVFLECVQDMDHENMFWYRQDPGLGLRLIYFSYDVKMKEKGDIPEGYSVSREKKERFSLILESASTNQTSMYLCASSPQSGKPQHFGDGTRLSIL.

The chain has TRBV19 and TRBJ2-1; a possible D gene is TRBD2 (5 bases). The length of the CDR3 is 15 residues. The V and J ends lost 5 bases and 7 bases respectively, with 18 bases between them. Germline CDR1 reads LNHDA; CDR2 reads SQIVND (reference sequence). The CDR3 sequence is CASSPGLRLLNEQFF. CDR3 in DNA: TGTGCCAGTAGTCCCGGACTGAGGTTGTTGAATGAGCAGTTCTTC.

As concerns this clone: Different DNA sequences within this sample yield the same CDR3. The DNA of the CDR3 is TGTGCCAGCAGCCTCCCCGGTCAGCCCCAGCATTTT. Translating gives CASSLPGQPQHF. V gene TRBV28 combines with J gene TRBJ1-5; D gene ambiguous. The CDR3 has 12 amino acids. Between the trimmed V and J ends, which lost 6 bases and 6 bases, there was a span of 9 bases. The germline V gene encodes CDR1 MDHEN and CDR2 SYDVKM. Supplemented by reference TRBV28 and TRBJ1-5, the full variable domain reads DVKVTQSSRYLVKRTGEKVFLECVQDMDHENMFWYRQDPGLGLRLIYFSYDVKMKEKGDIPEGYSVSREKKERFSLILESASTNQTSMYLCASSLPGQPQHFGDGTRLSIL.

The count of this clone is one. The chain couples TRBV27 to TRBJ1-2; TRBD1 matches 8 bases. The CDR3 extends over 14 amino acids. The J segment lost 8 bases and the V segment lost 4 bases, leaving 9 bases of the junction unmatched. Looked up from germline, CDR1 is MNHEY and CDR2 is SMNVEV (reference sequence). The CDR3 is CASSSPQGAGGYTF. The DNA for the CDR3 is TGTGCCAGCAGTTCGCCTCAGGGGGCGGGAGGCTACACCTTC.

The chain recombines TRBV10-3 with TRBJ2-1; tentative D call: TRBD2 (5 bases). Trimming cost V 3 bases and J 0 bases, with 12 bases left between them. The CDR3 contains 16 residues. The V gene's germline CDR1 is ENHRY and CDR2 SYGVKD. Here the CDR3 reads CAISDPDSSSYNEQFF. The CDR3 DNA is TGTGCCATCAGTGATCCGGACTCTAGCTCCTACAATGAGCAGTTCTTC.

The V call is TRBV21-1, the J call TRBJ2-7; the D segment call TRBD2 is taken from the table without a DNA check. TRBV21-1 is termed a pseudogene. The CDR3 runs to 12 residues. CDR3 amino acids: CASSKRAYEQYF. In nucleotides, the CDR3 is TGTGCCAGCAGCAAGCGCGCCTACGAGCAGTACTTC.

The chain carries TRBV27 and TRBJ2-5; 8 positions match TRBD1. The V segment lost 2 bases and the J segment 3 bases; nucleotides outside the gene matches: 5. Germline lookup yields CDR1 MNHEY and CDR2 SMNVEV (reference sequence). This CDR3 is built from 15 residues. CDR3 in amino acids: CASSLKGQVEETQYF. The CDR3 DNA follows: TGTGCCAGCAGTTTAAAGGGACAGGTGGAAGAGACCCAGTACTTC.

V is TRBV19 and J is TRBJ1-2; no clear D. This CDR3 has 13 residues. Trimming removed 4 bases at V and 3 bases at J, with 9 bases between. The germline CDR1 and CDR2 sequences are LNHDA and SQIVND (reference sequence). CDR3 in amino acids: CASSKEGYYGYTF. The CDR3 region has the DNA TGTGCCAGTAGTAAGGAGGGTTACTATGGCTACACCTTC. Together with reference TRBV19 and TRBJ1-2, the CDR3 gives the full variable domain: DGGITQSPKYLFRKEGQNVTLSCEQNLNHDAMYWYRQDPGQGLRLIYYSQIVNDFQKGDIAEGYSVSREKKESFPLTVTSAQKNPTAFYLCASSKEGYYGYTFGSGTRLTVV.

The chain links TRBV5-6 to TRBJ2-5; 7 bases are a match to TRBD2. Germline V CDR1 and CDR2: SGHDT, YYEEEE. V lost 2 bases and J lost 2; bases outside the gene matches: 6. There are 15 residues in the CDR3. The CDR3 spells CASSFLGRSQETQYF. For the CDR3, the DNA is TGTGCCAGCAGCTTCCTCGGGAGGTCACAAGAGACCCAGTACTTC.

The CDR3 DNA reads TGCAGCGTTGTTGCAGGGGGCCACTACGAGCAGTACTTC. It specifies CSVVAGGHYEQYF. The chain recombines TRBV29-1 with TRBJ2-7; 8 nucleotides match TRBD1. The CDR3 has 13 amino acids. Germline V gives CDR1 SQVTM, CDR2 ANQGSEA. Trimming removed 4 bases from V and 3 bases from J; junction bases left unmatched: 5.

The chain carries TRBV18 and TRBJ1-3; a weak D match, TRBD1 (6 bases). The ends were cut back, 3 bases at V and 0 bases at J, with 9 bases in the middle. CDR3 length equals 15 residues. CDR1 KGHSH and CDR2 LQKENI come from the germline V gene. In DNA, the CDR3 is TGTGCCAGCTCACCTGGACAGATCTCTGGAAACACCATATATTTT. This codes for CASSPGQISGNTIYF.

In DNA form, the CDR3 reads TGTGCCAGCAGTTTACTCCCACCCGGCGAGCAGTACTTC. Its protein product is CASSLLPPGEQYF. The chain couples TRBV28 to TRBJ2-7; the D is unclear. The germline V gene has CDR1 MDHEN and CDR2 SYDVKM. The CDR3 sequence is 13 residues long. Trimming shortened V by 2 bases and J by 6 bases, and 11 bases separated the two germline ends.

The genes are TRBV30 and TRBJ2-7; 10 positions match TRBD2. Germline loops: CDR1 GTSNPN, CDR2 SVGIG (reference sequence). The CDR3 is 13 amino acids. The CDR3 DNA follows: TGTGCTTACAGCGGGAGGGACGCCTACGAGCAGTACTTC. Translated: CAYSGRDAYEQYF.

J is TRBJ2-2 and V is TRBV7-2, with 8 nucleotides matching TRBD1. The CDR3 extends over 16 amino acids. CDR1 is SGHTA and CDR2 is FQGNSA in the germline V gene. V was clipped by 1 base and J by 4 bases; unmatched bases: 5. For the CDR3, the DNA is TGTGCCAGCAGCTTAGGGACAGGGTTAGGCACCGGGGAGCTGTTTTTT. Protein: CASSLGTGLGTGELFF.